The sequence of this TCR beta chain was determined in a study of T cells in Graves' hyperthyroidism and ophthalmopathy. The CDR3 covers 16 residues. From germline, CDR1 is MNHEY and CDR2 SMNVEV (reference sequence). V was trimmed by 2 bases and J by 2 bases, leaving 14 bases between them. Amplification targeted TCR beta CDR3 regions from RNA transcripts. HTBI primers were employed in a first-round RT-PCR of the TCR CDR3. One entry per CDR3 protein results from TCRdb running MiXCR on the multiplex PCR reads. The table shows approximately 400,000 distinct CDR3 sequences, with roughly 12% occurring only once. These patients, aged 18 to 65, had recently diagnosed hyperthyroidism lasting under 2 months. Uncontrolled infection, other autoimmune disease, pregnancy or lactation disqualified patients from enrolment. This clonotype was detected ten times or more.

This receptor was taken from a man under 40 with Graves' hyperthyroidism that later progressed to Graves' ophthalmopathy. The sample consisted of blood. V usage is TRBV27 and J usage is TRBJ2-3; D is possibly TRBD1 or TRBD2 (5 bases each). The CDR3 region has the DNA TGTGCCAGCAGTTTAGGAGGCACGGGGCCCACAGATACGCAGTATTTT. Its protein is CASSLGGTGPTDTQYF.